These 5 T cell receptor gamma chains came from one sample sequenced in a study of γδ T cells in repeated Plasmodium falciparum infection. TCRdb applied CATT to the multiplex PCR reads for clone calling. The sample has approximately 32,000 gamma-chain clones, over 1.3% seen once. Gammadelta T cells were flow-sorted from PBMC into Vgamma9/Vdelta2+ and Vdelta2-negative populations for bulk analysis. Sequenced input: gamma-delta T cells from blood. All receptors come from a pool of human donors (malaria-infected and uninfected, not separated).

This clone turned up a few times. The protein TCRdb gives is from a much larger clone and does not agree with this DNA's translation at residue 9, likely a read error; the protein shown here comes from the DNA. The chain recombines TRGV9 with TRGJP. TCRdb records no J gene; here it was assigned by comparing the DNA to germline. Per germline, CDR1 GITISATS and CDR2 ISYDGTV (reference sequence). V was clipped by 0 bases and J by 9 bases; unmatched bases: 8. CDR3 length equals 17 residues. CDR3 region: CALWEVYDRLGKKIKVF. CDR3 nucleotides: TGTGCCTTGTGGGAGGTGTATGATAGGTTGGGCAAAAAAATCAAGGTATTT.

CDR3 nucleotide sequence: TGTGCACCTGGGACCTCCTTTACCACTGGTTGGTTCAAGATATTT. It codes for CAPGTSFTTGWFKIF. The chain joins TRGV3 to TRGJP1. TCRdb leaves out the J gene; it was filled in here by matching the DNA to germline. This CDR3 spans 15 amino acids. Germline values: CDR1 VTNTFY, CDR2 YDVSTARD (reference sequence).

There are many counts of this clone. The protein TCRdb lists belongs to a much larger clone and differs from this DNA's translation at residue 9, which points to a read error; the protein shown is made from the DNA. V gene TRGV3 combines with J gene TRGJ1 or TRGJ2. Germline V gene sequence: CDR1 VTNTFY, CDR2 YDVSTARD (reference sequence). This CDR3 is built from 14 residues. V shed 1 base, J shed 5 bases, and the junction held 8 bases outside the gene matches. The CDR3 spells CATWDSPGDYKKLF. CDR3 DNA sequence: TGTGCCACCTGGGACAGTCCGGGGGATTATAAGAAACTCTTT.

This clone has only a few counts. The TCRdb record carries a much larger clone's protein, which differs from this DNA's translation at residue 9; a read error is the likely cause, and the protein listed here is the DNA translation. No J gene was named, though the V gene is TRGV9. CDR1 is GITISATS, CDR2 ISYDGTV, per germline (reference sequence). The CDR3 consists of 11 residues. The DNA for the CDR3 is TGTGCCTTGTGGAGGGGTTGGTTCGAGATATTT. It codes for CALWRGWFEIF.

This clone is classed as medium-sized. This chain joins TRGV9 and TRGJ1 or TRGJ2. Germline V lookup: CDR1 GITISATS, CDR2 ISYDGTV (reference sequence). This CDR3 is built from 13 residues. The V gene end was trimmed by 2 bases and the J gene end by 2 bases; junction bases not matched to a gene: 3. CDR3 bases: TGTGCCTTGTGGGAGGCCTATTATTATAAGAAACTCTTT. Its protein is CALWEAYYYKKLF.